These 27 T cell receptor beta chains were sequenced from one sample in a study of breast tumors, draining lymph nodes, adjacent tissues. TCRdb recomputed calls from the multiplex PCR reads with MiXCR, one row per CDR3 protein. The sample carries 200,000 to 250,000 distinct CDR3 sequences, less than 40% recorded once. Breast cancer patients provided tissue from their axillary draining lymph nodes. Sequenced input: axillary lymph node tissue. The receptors originated from a female donor with breast cancer. Some clones in this sample may be carry-over from other donors' samples.

This clonotype came up many times. The chain recombines TRBV19 with TRBJ1-2; D gene ambiguous. The CDR3 contains 13 residues. The germline V and J ends were trimmed by 7 bases and 4 bases, with 13 bases remaining between them. Germline values: CDR1 LNHDA, CDR2 SQIVND (reference sequence). CDR3 region: CASIDDGFYGYTF. The CDR3 bases are TGTGCCAGTATAGACGACGGCTTCTATGGCTACACCTTC. Using reference TRBV19 and TRBJ1-2 for the parts outside the CDR3, the full variable domain is DGGITQSPKYLFRKEGQNVTLSCEQNLNHDAMYWYRQDPGQGLRLIYYSQIVNDFQKGDIAEGYSVSREKKESFPLTVTSAQKNPTAFYLCASIDDGFYGYTFGSGTRLTVV.

This clonotype was counted only a few times. Germline and junction disagree at one end, which may indicate a read error. V and J are TRBV10-3 and TRBJ1-5; TRBD1 is a possible D gene (6 bases). CDR1 is ENHRY and CDR2 is SYGVKD in the germline V gene. This CDR3 spans 17 amino acids. The DNA of the CDR3 is TGTGCCAGCAGTGAGCGCTTGACAGGTAATAGCAATCAGCCCCAGCATTTT. Translation gives CASSERLTGNSNQPQHF.

V usage is TRBV10-3 and J usage is TRBJ2-3; no clear D. CDR3 length: 16 residues. The V end lost 0 bases, the J end lost 1 base, and 11 bases lay between the germline ends. Germline CDR1 ENHRY, CDR2 SYGVKD. The CDR3 DNA reads as TGTGCCATCAGTGAGTCTAGAGGTTACTGCACAGATACGCAGTATTTT. It yields the protein CAISESRGYCTDTQYF.

Comment on this clonotype: A read error may explain this, as a much larger clone is one base away. The chain recombines TRBV12-5 with TRBJ1-2; no clear D. Germline CDR1 reads LGHNT; CDR2 reads FRNRAP. This CDR3 region has 13 residues. CDR3 protein: CACGSQTFYGYTF. The CDR3 DNA reads TGTGCTTGTGGTTCCCAGACGTTCTATGGCTACACCTTC.

The chain employs TRBV20-1 and TRBJ2-1; D may be TRBD1 (6 bases). Germline CDR1 and CDR2: DFQATT and SNEGSKA (reference sequence). CDR3 length: 14 amino acids. Deletions cut 3 bases from V and 9 bases from J, with 18 bases between. CDR3 in amino acids: CSASERGSRTEQFF. The CDR3 region has the DNA TGCAGTGCTAGTGAGAGGGGGTCCCGCACTGAGCAGTTCTTC.

The chain joins TRBV5-6 to TRBJ1-2; D perhaps matches TRBD1 (6 bases). Germline V gene lookup returns CDR1 SGHDT and CDR2 YYEEEE. This CDR3 region has 15 residues. V lost 0 bases, J lost 5 bases, and 14 bases lay in between. CDR3 protein: CASSLDPGQSYGYTF. The DNA for the CDR3 is TGTGCCAGCAGCTTGGACCCGGGACAAAGTTATGGCTACACCTTC.

This chain links TRBV5-4 with TRBJ2-1, with D possibly matching TRBD1 (6 bases). Trimming left V 0 bases short and J 0 bases short, with 10 bases between. The germline V gene has CDR1 SGHNT and CDR2 YYREEE (reference sequence). This CDR3 is built from 16 residues. DNA of the CDR3: TGTGCCAGCAGCTTGGGGGGACAACTCTCCTACAATGAGCAGTTCTTC. The encoded protein is CASSLGGQLSYNEQFF. Using reference TRBV5-4 and TRBJ2-1 for the parts outside the CDR3, the full variable domain is ETGVTQSPTHLIKTRGQQVTLRCSSQSGHNTVSWYQQALGQGPQFIFQYYREEENGRGNFPPRFSGLQFPNYSSELNVNALELDDSALYLCASSLGGQLSYNEQFFGPGTRLTVL.

As concerns this clonotype: With a much larger clone just one base away, this may be a read error. V usage is TRBV20-1 and J usage is TRBJ2-3; D may be TRBD1 or TRBD2 (5 bases each). Germline CDR1 reads DFQATT; CDR2 reads SNEGSKA (reference sequence). The CDR3 sequence is 15 residues long. Trimming pared 0 bases from V and 6 bases from J, leaving 16 bases between. CDR3: CSARDMATGPDTQYF. CDR3 coding DNA: TGCAGTGCTAGAGATATGGCTACGGGGCCGGATACGCAGTATTTT.

CDR3 amino acids: CASSFGLAGVLAKNIQYF. DNA of the CDR3: TGTGCCAGCAGTTTTGGACTAGCGGGGGTCCTAGCCAAAAACATTCAGTACTTC. The J gene is TRBJ2-4, the V gene TRBV12-3 or TRBV12-4, with 13 bases matching TRBD2. Trimming took 3 bases from V and 0 from J; bases not matched to a gene: 5. This CDR3 has 18 residues.

This clonotype was detected ten times or more. This chain connects TRBV19 to TRBJ1-2, with D unclear. Trimming took off 6 bases at V and 4 bases at J, with 15 bases between the two ends. The CDR3 covers 14 residues. Looked up from germline, CDR1 is LNHDA and CDR2 is SQIVND (reference sequence). The CDR3, as DNA: TGTGCCAGTAGATCCCCGCAGGCAAGCTATGGCTACACCTTC. Its protein is CASRSPQASYGYTF.

The chain joins TRBV3-1 to TRBJ2-6, with D unresolved. CDR1 and CDR2 (germline): LGHDT, YNNKEL (reference sequence). V was pared by 4 bases and J by 4 bases, with 5 bases between. CDR3 length equals 13 residues. CDR3 residues: CASSPWGANVLTF. CDR3 sequence (DNA): TGTGCCAGCAGCCCTTGGGGGGCCAACGTCCTGACTTTC.

The genes are TRBV7-2 and TRBJ2-4; D is unclear. CDR1 and CDR2 (germline): SGHTA, FQGNSA. The ends were cut back, 2 bases at V and 3 bases at J, with 5 bases in the middle. The CDR3 loop spans 13 amino acids. The CDR3 DNA reads TGTGCCAGCAGCTTAAGCAGCAAAAACATTCAGTACTTC. Protein: CASSLSSKNIQYF.

This clonotype was counted many times. This chain joins TRBV30 and TRBJ2-5; tentative D call: TRBD1 (6 bases). The CDR3 runs to 14 residues. Germline V lookup: CDR1 GTSNPN, CDR2 SVGIG (reference sequence). Trimming removed 0 bases from V and 7 bases from J, with 15 bases in between. The chain's CDR3 is CAWSVRQGRGTQYF. The CDR3 DNA is TGTGCCTGGAGTGTCCGGCAGGGGAGAGGGACCCAGTACTTC. Combining the CDR3 with reference TRBV30 and TRBJ2-5 gives the whole variable domain SQTIHQWPATLVQPVGSPLSLECTVEGTSNPNLYWYRQAAGRGLQLLFYSVGIGQISSEVPQNLSASRPQDRQFILSSKKLLLSDSGFYLCAWSVRQGRGTQYFGPGTRLLVL.

There are many counts of this clonotype. The CDR3 nucleotides are TGTGCCAGTAGATCCCGGGGTGACAACTATGGCTACACCTTC. Translated, it gives CASRSRGDNYGYTF. The V gene is TRBV19, the J gene TRBJ1-2; D uncertain. V was shortened by 6 bases and J by 2 bases, with 13 bases between the two germline ends. The CDR3 runs to 14 residues. Per the germline V gene, CDR1 is LNHDA and CDR2 is SQIVND (reference sequence).

Remarks on this clonotype: A much more abundant neighbour one base away suggests this may be a read error. The chain employs TRBV6-5 and TRBJ2-7; 8 bases line up with TRBD1. The CDR3 has 17 amino acids. Germline CDR1 and CDR2: MNHEY and SVGAGI. In nucleotides, the CDR3 is TGTGCCAGCAGTTACTCCAGGCGACAGGGGATTGGTAACGAGCTGTACTTC. Protein sequence: CASSYSRRQGIGNELYF.

There are many counts of this clonotype. The chain combines TRBV5-6 with TRBJ1-2; D is unclear. Germline V gene data show CDR1 as SGHDT and CDR2 as YYEEEE. Between the trimmed V and J ends, which lost 6 bases and 7 bases, there was a span of 19 bases. The length of the CDR3 is 14 residues. CDR3 protein: CASTLQQSGPGYTF. Here the CDR3 DNA reads TGTGCCAGCACGCTTCAACAATCCGGGCCTGGCTACACCTTC.

This clonotype appeared many times. The chain employs TRBV11-3 and TRBJ2-3; D is unresolved. Germline V lookup: CDR1 SGHNT, CDR2 YENEEA. The CDR3 is made up of 13 amino acids. V was pared by 5 bases and J by 0 bases, with 6 bases between. The DNA of the CDR3 is TGTGCCAGCAGCCCGATAAGCACAGATACGCAGTATTTT. It specifies CASSPISTDTQYF.

This clonotype has a count of ten or more. V gene TRBV6-5 combines with J gene TRBJ2-3, with TRBD2 identical over 7 bases. The CDR3 runs 15 residues. After removal of 6 bases from V and 1 base from J, the junction contained 7 bases not matched to a gene. Germline lookup yields CDR1 MNHEY and CDR2 SVGAGI. Here the CDR3 reads CASRRASGRTDTQYF. The CDR3 DNA sequence: TGTGCCAGCAGGCGCGCTAGCGGACGCACAGATACGCAGTATTTT.

This clonotype was found a few times. CDR3 DNA sequence: TGTGCCAGCAGCCCGCCCCTCGAGGGACCGGACTACGAGCAGTACTTC. Amino acids: CASSPPLEGPDYEQYF. The rearrangement uses TRBV5-5 and TRBJ2-7; TRBD1 or TRBD2 may be the D gene (5 bases each). Germline CDR1 reads SGHKS; CDR2 reads YYEKEE (reference sequence). V gave up 4 bases and J gave up 3 bases, with 20 bases separating them. The CDR3 runs 16 residues.

This clonotype was counted at least ten times. This sequence joins TRBV29-1 and TRBJ2-3; 10 bases are a match to TRBD1. This CDR3 is 15 amino acids long. Germline V CDR1 and CDR2: SQVTM, ANQGSEA. Trimming removed 4 bases from V and 3 bases from J; junction bases left unmatched: 7. The CDR3, as DNA: TGCAGCGTTGCCGCCCGGGACAGGGGAACAGATACGCAGTATTTT. Amino acid sequence: CSVAARDRGTDTQYF.

The chain carries TRBV6-6 and TRBJ2-7, with D uncertain. V was cut by 2 bases and J by 6 bases, with 14 bases left in between. The CDR3 has 14 amino acids. The germline CDR1 and CDR2 sequences are MNHNY and SVGAGI (reference sequence). The CDR3 spells CASSYPQEGPEQYF. The CDR3 DNA is TGTGCCAGCAGTTACCCTCAGGAAGGACCCGAGCAGTACTTC.

This clonotype came up many times. The rearrangement uses TRBV2 and TRBJ2-1; D gene unclear. With 6 bases removed from V and 4 bases from J, the gap between germline ends came to 10 bases. This CDR3 has 13 amino acids. Per germline, CDR1 SNHLY and CDR2 FYNNEI. The CDR3 DNA reads TGTGCCAGCAGCTATGGCTGGTACAATGAGCAGTTCTTC. Amino acids: CASSYGWYNEQFF.

This clonotype was counted between two and nine times. Possible read error: a much larger clone is one base away. The chain recombines TRBV20-1 with TRBJ2-7; possibly TRBD1 for D (6 bases). The germline V gene encodes CDR1 DFQATT and CDR2 SNEGSKA (reference sequence). Trimming stripped 3 bases from V and 6 bases from J, with 18 bases between. CDR3 size: 14 residues. The DNA of the CDR3 is TGCAGTGCTAGGAAGACAGGCCTCCTCTCCGAGCAGTACTTC. Translated: CSARKTGLLSEQYF.

This clonotype was counted many times. The chain is built from TRBV29-1 and TRBJ2-5, with a weak D call TRBD1 (6 bases). Per germline, CDR1 SQVTM and CDR2 ANQGSEA. This CDR3 region has 13 residues. The V gene lost 5 bases and the J gene lost 1 base, with 11 bases spanning the gap. As DNA, the CDR3 is TGCAGCGTTACAGGGTCCCGCCAAGAGACCCAGTACTTC. This sequence encodes CSVTGSRQETQYF.

This clonotype has ten or more counts. The chain combines TRBV15 with TRBJ2-5, with 7 bases lining up with TRBD2. CDR3 size: 14 residues. J gave up 5 bases and V 6 bases, and 9 bases lay outside the gene matches. Germline assignment: CDR1 LNHNV and CDR2 YYDKDF (reference sequence). The CDR3 region is CATSLLTSSETQYF. The CDR3 coding sequence is TGTGCCACCAGTTTGCTGACTAGCTCGGAGACCCAGTACTTC.

The J gene is TRBJ1-4, the V gene TRBV7-2; D is ambiguous. V lost 5 bases and J 6 bases, leaving 22 bases between the germline ends. The CDR3 has 17 residues. CDR1 is SGHTA, CDR2 FQGNSA, per germline. As DNA, the CDR3 is TGTGCCAGCAGCCAAGAGAGTAGCCCCCGGAGGGATGAAAAACTGTTTTTT. Residues: CASSQESSPRRDEKLFF.

This clonotype appeared many times. The J gene is TRBJ2-1, the V gene TRBV2; tentatively, D is TRBD2 (5 bases). Germline CDR1 SNHLY, CDR2 FYNNEI. The V and J ends lost 1 base and 2 bases respectively, with 9 bases between them. This CDR3 has 15 residues. The CDR3 nucleotides read TGTGCCAGCAGTGAAGACGGGAATACCTACAATGAGCAGTTCTTC. It is translated as CASSEDGNTYNEQFF.